Sequencing of this TCR beta chain was carried out in a study of vaccination and CD4 T cells after COVID-19. Treatment given: roughly 11-day PBMC culture with coronavirus spike peptide pools or control peptides (ViraFEST assay). CD4+ T cells that had been cultured provided DNA sequenced with the Oncomine TCR Beta short-read assay. TCRdb passed the PCR reads through MiXCR, listing each CDR3 protein once. The sample records around 15,000 distinct CDR3 sequences, about 63% being singletons. On this clonotype: Antigen unknown.

The CDR3 contains 16 residues. V was clipped by 5 bases and J by 8 bases, with 19 bases between them. CDR1 is LGHNA, CDR2 YNFKEQ, per germline. V and J are TRBV4-2 and TRBJ1-6; TRBD1 might be the D (5 bases). The source of this sequence is a human donor who had recovered from COVID-19. What was sequenced was CD4+ T cells from blood, cultured in vitro. The CDR3 DNA follows: TGTGCCAGCAGCTACAAGGATCAGGGATCTTATTCACCCCTCCACTTT. It encodes CASSYKDQGSYSPLHF.